The present T cell receptor beta chain was sequenced within a study of T cell repertoires in cytomegalovirus infection. As for the study in general: Well-studied HLA-B-restricted epitopes and recently identified HLA-C-restricted epitopes of CMV were both used in the study. Indicated by public TCR beta signatures were CMV infection and matching HLA type. Study-wide results and caveats: Individuals carrying CMV plus the relevant HLA were identified by cumulative frequency of public TCR beta families. Ex vivo, HLA-C-restricted CMV-specific TCR beta clonotypes prevailed over the rest of the response.

As for this clonotype: Its antigen is not identified.

V was pared by 5 bases and J by 3 bases, with 9 bases of the junction left unmatched. The CDR3 runs to 15 residues. Germline values: CDR1 MNHEY, CDR2 SMNVEV (reference sequence). TCRdb ran MiXCR on the reads and lists one entry per CDR3 protein. The sample holds fewer than 900,000 distinct CDR3 sequences; 25% to 30% are singletons and the top ten take less than 15%. The source of this sequence is a human donor in good health (CMV status not recorded). Some clones in this sample may be carry-over from other donors' samples. The specimen was cultured CD8+ T cells from PBMCs, collected from culture after CMV antigen stimulation. J is TRBJ2-7 and V is TRBV27; 8 bases map to TRBD1. The CDR3 sequence is CASSLATGVHYEQYF. The CDR3 region has the DNA TGTGCCAGCAGTCTAGCGACAGGGGTGCACTACGAGCAGTACTTC.